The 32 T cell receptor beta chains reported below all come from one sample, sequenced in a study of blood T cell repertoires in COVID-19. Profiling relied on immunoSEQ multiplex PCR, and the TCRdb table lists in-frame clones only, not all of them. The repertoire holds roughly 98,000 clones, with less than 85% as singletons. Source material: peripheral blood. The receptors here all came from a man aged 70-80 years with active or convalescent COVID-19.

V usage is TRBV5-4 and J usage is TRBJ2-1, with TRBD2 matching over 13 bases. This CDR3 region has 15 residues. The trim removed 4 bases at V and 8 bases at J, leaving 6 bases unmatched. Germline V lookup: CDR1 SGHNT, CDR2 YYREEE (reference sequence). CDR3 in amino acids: CASSPGLAGEDEQFF. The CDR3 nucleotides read TGTGCCAGCAGCCCCGGACTAGCGGGGGAAGATGAGCAGTTCTTC.

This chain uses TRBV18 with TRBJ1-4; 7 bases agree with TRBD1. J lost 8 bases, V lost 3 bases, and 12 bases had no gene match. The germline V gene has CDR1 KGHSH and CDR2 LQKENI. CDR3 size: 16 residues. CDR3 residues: CASSPGTASTGEKLFF. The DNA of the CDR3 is TGTGCCAGCTCACCGGGGACAGCCTCTACTGGGGAAAAACTGTTTTTT.

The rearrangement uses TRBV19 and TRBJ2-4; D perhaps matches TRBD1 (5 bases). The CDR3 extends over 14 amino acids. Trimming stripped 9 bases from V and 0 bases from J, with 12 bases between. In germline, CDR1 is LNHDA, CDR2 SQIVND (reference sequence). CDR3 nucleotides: TGTGCCAGCCGAGCAGGGTTAGCCAAAAACATTCAGTACTTC. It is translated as CASRAGLAKNIQYF.

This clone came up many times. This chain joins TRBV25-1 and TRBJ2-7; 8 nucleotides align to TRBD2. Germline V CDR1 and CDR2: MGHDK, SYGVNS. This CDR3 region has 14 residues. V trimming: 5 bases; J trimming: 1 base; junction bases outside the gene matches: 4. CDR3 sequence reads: CASSPSGGSYEQYF. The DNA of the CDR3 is TGTGCCAGCAGTCCCAGCGGGGGATCCTACGAGCAGTACTTC.

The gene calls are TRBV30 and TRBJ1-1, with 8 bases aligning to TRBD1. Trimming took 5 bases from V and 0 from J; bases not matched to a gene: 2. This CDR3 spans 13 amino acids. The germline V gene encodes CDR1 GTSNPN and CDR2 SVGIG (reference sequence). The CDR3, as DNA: TGTGCCTGGGGGACAGGTTTGAACACTGAAGCTTTCTTT. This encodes CAWGTGLNTEAFF.

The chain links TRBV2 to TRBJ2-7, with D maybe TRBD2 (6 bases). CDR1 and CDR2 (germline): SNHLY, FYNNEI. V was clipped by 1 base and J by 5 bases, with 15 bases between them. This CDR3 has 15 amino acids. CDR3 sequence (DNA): TGTGCCAGCAGTGAAGGGAGGGAGGCTAGCGACGAGCAGTACTTC. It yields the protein CASSEGREASDEQYF.

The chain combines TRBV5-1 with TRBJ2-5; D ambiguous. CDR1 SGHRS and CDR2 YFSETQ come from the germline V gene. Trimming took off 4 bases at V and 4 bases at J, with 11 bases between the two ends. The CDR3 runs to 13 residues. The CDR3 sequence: CASSPSPLETQYF. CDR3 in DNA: TGCGCCAGCAGCCCCTCCCCTTTAGAGACCCAGTACTTC. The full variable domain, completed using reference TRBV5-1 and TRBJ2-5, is KAGVTQTPRYLIKTRGQQVTLSCSPISGHRSVSWYQQTPGQGLQFLFEYFSETQRNKGNFPGRFSGRQFSNSRSEMNVSTLELGDSALYLCASSPSPLETQYFGPGTRLLVL.

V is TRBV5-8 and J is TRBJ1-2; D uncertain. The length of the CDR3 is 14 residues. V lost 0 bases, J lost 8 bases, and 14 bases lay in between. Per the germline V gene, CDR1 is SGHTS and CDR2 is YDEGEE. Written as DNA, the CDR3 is TGTGCCAGCAGCTTGGCGGGGTCTACCGGGGGCTACACCTTC. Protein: CASSLAGSTGGYTF.

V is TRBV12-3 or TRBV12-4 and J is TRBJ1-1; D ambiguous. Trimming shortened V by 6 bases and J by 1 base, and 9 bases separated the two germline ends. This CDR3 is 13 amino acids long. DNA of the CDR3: TGTGCCAGCAGGGTGGACTGGAACACTGAAGCTTTCTTT. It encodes CASRVDWNTEAFF.

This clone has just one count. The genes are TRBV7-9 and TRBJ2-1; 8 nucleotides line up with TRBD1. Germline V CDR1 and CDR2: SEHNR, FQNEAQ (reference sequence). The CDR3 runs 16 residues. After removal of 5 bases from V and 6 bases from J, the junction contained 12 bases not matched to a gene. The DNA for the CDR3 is TGTGCCAGCAGCAAAGTACAGGGGGAAGTGGCCAATGAGCAGTTCTTC. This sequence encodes CASSKVQGEVANEQFF.

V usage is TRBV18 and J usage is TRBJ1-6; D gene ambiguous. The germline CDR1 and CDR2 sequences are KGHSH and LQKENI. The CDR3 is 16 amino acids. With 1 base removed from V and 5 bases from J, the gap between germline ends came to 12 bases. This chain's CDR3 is CASSPLQPADNSPLHF. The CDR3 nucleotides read TGTGCCAGCTCACCACTTCAACCTGCGGATAATTCACCCCTCCACTTT.

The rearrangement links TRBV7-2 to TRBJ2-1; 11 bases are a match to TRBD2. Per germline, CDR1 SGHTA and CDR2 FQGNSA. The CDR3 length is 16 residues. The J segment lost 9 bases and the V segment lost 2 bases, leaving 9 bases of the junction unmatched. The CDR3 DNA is TGTGCCAGCAGCTTATCCCGACTAGCGGGGTATGGTGAGCAGTTCTTC. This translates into CASSLSRLAGYGEQFF.

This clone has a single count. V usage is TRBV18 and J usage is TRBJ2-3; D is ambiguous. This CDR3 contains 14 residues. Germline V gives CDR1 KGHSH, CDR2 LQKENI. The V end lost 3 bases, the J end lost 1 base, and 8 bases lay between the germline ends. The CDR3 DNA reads TGTGCCAGCTCACCTTCTCGGGGCACAGATACGCAGTATTTT. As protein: CASSPSRGTDTQYF. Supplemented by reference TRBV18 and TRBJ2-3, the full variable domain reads NAGVMQNPRHLVRRRGQEARLRCSPMKGHSHVYWYRQLPEEGLKFMVYLQKENIIDESGMPKERFSAEFPKEGPSILRIQQVVRGDSAAYFCASSPSRGTDTQYFGPGTRLTVL.

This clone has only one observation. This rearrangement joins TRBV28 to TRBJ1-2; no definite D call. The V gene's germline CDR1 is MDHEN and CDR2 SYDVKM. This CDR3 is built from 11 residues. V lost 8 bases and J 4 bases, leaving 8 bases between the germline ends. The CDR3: CASGQIYGYTF. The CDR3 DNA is TGTGCCAGCGGGCAAATCTATGGCTACACCTTC.

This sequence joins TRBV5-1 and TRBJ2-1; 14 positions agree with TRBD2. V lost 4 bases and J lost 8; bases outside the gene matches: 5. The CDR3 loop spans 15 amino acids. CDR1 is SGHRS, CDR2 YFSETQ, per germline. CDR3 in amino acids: CASSEGLAGVDEQFF. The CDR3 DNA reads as TGCGCCAGCAGCGAGGGACTAGCGGGGGTCGATGAGCAGTTCTTC.

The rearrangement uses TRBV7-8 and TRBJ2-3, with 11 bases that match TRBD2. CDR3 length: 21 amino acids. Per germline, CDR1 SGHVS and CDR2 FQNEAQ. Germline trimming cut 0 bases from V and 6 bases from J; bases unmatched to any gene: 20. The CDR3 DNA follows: TGTGCCAGCAGCTTAGCGCGGGCTAGCGGGGGGACAGCTCTGCCTTTGGATACGCAGTATTTT. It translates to CASSLARASGGTALPLDTQYF.

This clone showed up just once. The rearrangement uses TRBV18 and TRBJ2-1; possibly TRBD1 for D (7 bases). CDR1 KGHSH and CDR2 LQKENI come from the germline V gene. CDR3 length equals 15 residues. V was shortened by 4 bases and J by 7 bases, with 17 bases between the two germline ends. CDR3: CASSLETRDRNEQFF. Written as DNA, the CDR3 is TGTGCCAGCTCACTAGAGACTAGGGACAGAAATGAGCAGTTCTTC.

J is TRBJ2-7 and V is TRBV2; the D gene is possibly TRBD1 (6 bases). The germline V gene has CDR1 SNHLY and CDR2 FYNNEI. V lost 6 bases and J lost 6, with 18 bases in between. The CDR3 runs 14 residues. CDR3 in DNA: TGTGCCAGCAGATCAGGGGACGGAAGATTCGAGCAGTACTTC. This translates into CASRSGDGRFEQYF.

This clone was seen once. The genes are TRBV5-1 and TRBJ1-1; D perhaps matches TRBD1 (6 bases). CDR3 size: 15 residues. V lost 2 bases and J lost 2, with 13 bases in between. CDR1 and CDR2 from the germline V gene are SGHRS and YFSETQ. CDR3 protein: CASSFDRTANTEAFF. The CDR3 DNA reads TGCGCCAGCAGCTTTGACAGGACGGCTAACACTGAAGCTTTCTTT.

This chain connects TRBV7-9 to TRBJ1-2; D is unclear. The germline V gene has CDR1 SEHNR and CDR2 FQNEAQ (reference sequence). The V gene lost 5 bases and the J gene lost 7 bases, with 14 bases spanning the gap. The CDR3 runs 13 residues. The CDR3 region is CASSRRGSGGYTF. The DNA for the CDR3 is TGTGCCAGCAGCCGCCGGGGATCGGGTGGCTACACCTTC.

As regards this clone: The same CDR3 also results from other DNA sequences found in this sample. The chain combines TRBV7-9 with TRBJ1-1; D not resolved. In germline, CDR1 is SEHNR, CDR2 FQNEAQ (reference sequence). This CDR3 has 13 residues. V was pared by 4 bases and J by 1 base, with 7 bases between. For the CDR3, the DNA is TGTGCCAGCAGCTACAGAGCGAACACTGAAGCTTTCTTT. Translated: CASSYRANTEAFF.

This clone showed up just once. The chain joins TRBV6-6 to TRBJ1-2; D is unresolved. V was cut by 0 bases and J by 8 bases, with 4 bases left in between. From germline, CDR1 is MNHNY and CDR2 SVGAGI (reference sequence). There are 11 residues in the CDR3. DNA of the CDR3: TGTGCCAGCAGTTACTCGAGGGGCTACACCTTC. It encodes CASSYSRGYTF.

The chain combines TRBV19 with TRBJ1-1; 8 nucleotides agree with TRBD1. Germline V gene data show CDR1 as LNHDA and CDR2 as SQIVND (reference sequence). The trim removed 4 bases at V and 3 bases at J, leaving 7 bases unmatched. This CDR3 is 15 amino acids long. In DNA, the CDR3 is TGTGCCAGTAGTACCGGACAGGGCAGGGACACTGAAGCTTTCTTT. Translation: CASSTGQGRDTEAFF.

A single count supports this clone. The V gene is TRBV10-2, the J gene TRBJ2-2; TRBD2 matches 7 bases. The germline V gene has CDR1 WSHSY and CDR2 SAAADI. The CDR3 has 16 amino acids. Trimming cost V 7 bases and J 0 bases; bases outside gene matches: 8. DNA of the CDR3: TGCGCCAGCATAGGTCGTGGGGGGGCGAACACCGGGGAGCTGTTTTTT. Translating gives CASIGRGGANTGELFF.

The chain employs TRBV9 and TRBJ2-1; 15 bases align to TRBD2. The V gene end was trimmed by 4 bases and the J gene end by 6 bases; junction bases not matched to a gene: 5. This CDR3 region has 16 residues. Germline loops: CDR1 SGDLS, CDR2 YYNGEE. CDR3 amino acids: CASSPRGLAGGNEQFF. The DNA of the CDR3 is TGTGCCAGCAGCCCACGGGGACTAGCGGGGGGCAATGAGCAGTTCTTC.

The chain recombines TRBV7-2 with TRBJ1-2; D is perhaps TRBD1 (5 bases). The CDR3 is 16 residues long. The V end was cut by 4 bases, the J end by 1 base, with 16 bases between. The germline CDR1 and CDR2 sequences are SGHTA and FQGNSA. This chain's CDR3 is CASSSDAGTVNYGYTF. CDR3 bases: TGTGCCAGCAGCTCAGATGCCGGGACTGTTAACTATGGCTACACCTTC.

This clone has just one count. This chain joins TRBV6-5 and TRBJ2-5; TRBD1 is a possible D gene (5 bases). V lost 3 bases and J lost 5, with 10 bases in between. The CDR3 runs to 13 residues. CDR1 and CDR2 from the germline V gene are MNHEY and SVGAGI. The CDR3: CASSYVGAETQYF. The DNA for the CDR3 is TGTGCCAGCAGTTATGTTGGGGCTGAGACCCAGTACTTC.

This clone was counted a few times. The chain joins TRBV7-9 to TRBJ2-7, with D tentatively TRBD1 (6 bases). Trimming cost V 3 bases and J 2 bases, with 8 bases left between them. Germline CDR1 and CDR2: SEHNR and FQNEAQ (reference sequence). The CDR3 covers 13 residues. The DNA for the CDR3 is TGTGCCAGCAGCTTGGGACATACCTACGAGCAGTACTTC. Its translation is CASSLGHTYEQYF.

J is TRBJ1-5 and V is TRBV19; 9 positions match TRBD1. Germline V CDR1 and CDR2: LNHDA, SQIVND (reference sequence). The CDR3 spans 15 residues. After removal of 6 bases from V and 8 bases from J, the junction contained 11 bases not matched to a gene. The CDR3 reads CASSDSTGGSEPQHF. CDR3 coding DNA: TGTGCCAGTAGCGACTCGACAGGGGGGAGTGAGCCCCAGCATTTT. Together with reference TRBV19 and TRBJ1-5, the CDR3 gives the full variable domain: DGGITQSPKYLFRKEGQNVTLSCEQNLNHDAMYWYRQDPGQGLRLIYYSQIVNDFQKGDIAEGYSVSREKKESFPLTVTSAQKNPTAFYLCASSDSTGGSEPQHFGDGTRLSIL.

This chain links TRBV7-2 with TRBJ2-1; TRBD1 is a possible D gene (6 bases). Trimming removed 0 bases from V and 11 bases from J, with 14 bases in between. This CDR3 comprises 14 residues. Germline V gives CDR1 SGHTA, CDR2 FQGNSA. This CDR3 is CASSLATGQGKQFF. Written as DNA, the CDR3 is TGTGCCAGCAGCTTAGCGACCGGTCAGGGGAAGCAGTTCTTC. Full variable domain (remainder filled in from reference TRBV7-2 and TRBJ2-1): GAGVSQSPSNKVTEKGKDVELRCDPISGHTALYWYRQSLGQGLEFLIYFQGNSAPDKSGLPSDRFSAERTGGSVSTLTIQRTQQEDSAVYLCASSLATGQGKQFFGPGTRLTVL.

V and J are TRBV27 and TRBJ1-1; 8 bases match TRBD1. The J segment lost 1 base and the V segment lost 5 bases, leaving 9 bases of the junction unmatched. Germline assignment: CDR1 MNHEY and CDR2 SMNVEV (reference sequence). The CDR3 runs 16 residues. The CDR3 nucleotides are TGTGCCAGCAGTCCTCGGGCAGGGGGCACGAACACTGAAGCTTTCTTT. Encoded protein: CASSPRAGGTNTEAFF.

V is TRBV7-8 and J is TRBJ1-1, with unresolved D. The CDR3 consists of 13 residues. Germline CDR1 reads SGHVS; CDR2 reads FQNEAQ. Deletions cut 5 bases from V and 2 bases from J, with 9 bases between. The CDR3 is CASSPVLNTEAFF. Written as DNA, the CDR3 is TGTGCCAGCAGCCCCGTCCTCAACACTGAAGCTTTCTTT.